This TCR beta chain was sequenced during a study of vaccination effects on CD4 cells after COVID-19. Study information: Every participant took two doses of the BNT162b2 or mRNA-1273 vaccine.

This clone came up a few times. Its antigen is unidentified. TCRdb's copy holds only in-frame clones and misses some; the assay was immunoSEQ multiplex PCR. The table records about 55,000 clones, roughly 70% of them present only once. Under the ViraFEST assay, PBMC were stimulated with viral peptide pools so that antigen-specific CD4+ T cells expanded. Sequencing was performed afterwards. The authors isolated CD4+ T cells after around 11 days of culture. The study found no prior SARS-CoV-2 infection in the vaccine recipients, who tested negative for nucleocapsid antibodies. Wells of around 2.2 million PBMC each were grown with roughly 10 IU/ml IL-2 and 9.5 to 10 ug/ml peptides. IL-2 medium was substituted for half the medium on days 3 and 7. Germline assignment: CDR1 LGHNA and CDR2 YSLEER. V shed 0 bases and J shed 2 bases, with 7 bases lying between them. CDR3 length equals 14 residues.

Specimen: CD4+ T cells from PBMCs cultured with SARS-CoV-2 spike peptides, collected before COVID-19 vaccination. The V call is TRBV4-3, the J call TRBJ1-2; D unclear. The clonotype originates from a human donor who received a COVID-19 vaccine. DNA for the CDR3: TGCGCCAGCAGCCAAGAGCGCAGAAACTATGGCTACACCTTC. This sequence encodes CASSQERRNYGYTF.